A selection of T cell receptor beta chains follows, all from one sample in a study of blood T cell repertoires in COVID-19. Libraries were prepared by immunoSEQ multiplex PCR; TCRdb keeps only in-frame clonotypes and omits some of them. The table shows 120,000 to 150,000 clones, with around 87% occurring only once. The source material was PBMCs or T cells enriched from blood (not recorded which). The source is a middle-aged woman who had been exposed to COVID-19. The CDR3 runs from the conserved cysteine through the conserved F or W. A D gene is named only where the DNA matches it firmly. The size of a clone is reported for some rows only, either as once, few or many, or as a class for expanded clones.

clone size	V gene	J gene	D gene	CDR3 DNA	CDR3 protein
.	TRBV29-1	TRBJ2-1	TRBD2	TGCAGCGCACCTCGACTAGCGGGTAGCTCCTACAATGAGCAGTTCTTC	CSAPRLAGSSYNEQFF
.	TRBV28	TRBJ2-1	TRBD2	TGTGCCAGCAGTTTATTTGGCCGGGCTAGCGGGAGCCGTGAGCAGTTCTTC	CASSLFGRASGSREQFF
.	TRBV9	TRBJ1-6	TRBD1	TGTGCCAGCAGCGTAGGACAGGGGTACTCACCCCTCCACTTT	CASSVGQGYSPLHF
.	TRBV9	TRBJ1-1	.	TGTGCCAGCAGTAGACAGAGGAACACTGAAGCTTTCTTT	CASSRQRNTEAFF
.	TRBV5-1	TRBJ2-5	.	TGCGCCAGCAGCTCTACGGCCTCGGGGTGGGAGACCCAGTACTTC	CASSSTASGWETQYF
.	TRBV28	TRBJ2-2	TRBD1	TGTGCCAGCAGTTCGACAGGGATCACCGGGGAGCTGTTTTTT	CASSSTGITGELFF
.	TRBV6-5	TRBJ2-4	TRBD1	TGTGCCAGCAGCCTCGGGACAGCGAAAAACATTCAGTACTTC	CASSLGTAKNIQYF
.	TRBV6-6	TRBJ1-1	.	TGTGCCAGCATCTCTTATGAAGCTTTCTTT	CASISYEAFF
.	TRBV3-1/TRBV3-2	TRBJ1-2	TRBD1	TGTGCCAGCAGCCAGCCCCGGACAGGGTCCTATGGCTACACCTTC	CASSQPRTGSYGYTF
.	TRBV19	TRBJ2-7	TRBD1	TGTGCCAGTAGCCCGGGACAGGCGAATACCTACGAGCAGTACTTC	CASSPGQANTYEQYF
.	TRBV5-1	TRBJ2-7	.	TGCGCCAGCACCGGAGGGATCGGGGACTACGAGCAGTACTTC	CASTGGIGDYEQYF
.	TRBV4-1	TRBJ2-3	.	TGCGCCAGCAGCCAAGATCGGGCGGGAGATACGCAGTATTTT	CASSQDRAGDTQYF
few	TRBV7-9	TRBJ1-5	.	TGTGCCAGCAGCTTAGACAGTCCCTATCAGCCCCAGCATTTT	CASSLDSPYQPQHF
.	TRBV29-1	TRBJ1-6	TRBD1	TGCAGCGTGACACCTCGACCGGACAGGGTTTCTTCACCCCTCCACTTT	CSVTPRPDRVSSPLHF
few	TRBV4-1	TRBJ1-6	.	TGCGCCAGCAGCCAAGAATCGCGTAATTCACCCCTCCACTTT	CASSQESRNSPLHF
.	TRBV19	TRBJ2-2	TRBD2	TGTGCCAGTAGTATTAATGGTCTAGCGGGAGATTCCGGGGAGCTGTTTTTT	CASSINGLAGDSGELFF
once	TRBV14	TRBJ1-4	.	TGTGCCAGCAGCTCAACATCGGGGACTTCTGCAACTAATGAAAAACTGTTTTTT	CASSSTSGTSATNEKLFF
.	TRBV18	TRBJ2-7	.	TGTGCCAGCTCACGCCCCAAGGGGAACACCTACGAGCAGTACTTC	CASSRPKGNTYEQYF
.	TRBV19	TRBJ1-2	.	TGTGCCAGTAGTACAAACAGGATCTATGGCTACACCTTC	CASSTNRIYGYTF
.	TRBV3-1/TRBV3-2	TRBJ1-2	TRBD1	TGTGCCAGCAGCCAAGAGGGACAGTACTATGGCTACACCTTC	CASSQEGQYYGYTF
.	TRBV27	TRBJ1-3	.	TGTGCCAGCAGTTTCCGGGGCTCTGGAAACACCATATATTTT	CASSFRGSGNTIYF
.	TRBV11-1	TRBJ2-1	.	TGTGCCAGCAGCTTAGCAGAACTAGGGCAGGCTGAGCAGTTCTTC	CASSLAELGQAEQFF
.	TRBV11-2	TRBJ2-7	.	TGTGCCAGCAGCCGCGGGGACCCCGGGGACTACGAGCAGTACTTC	CASSRGDPGDYEQYF
.	TRBV5-1	TRBJ2-5	TRBD2	TGCGCCAGCAGCAGAGCGGGACTAGCGGGACAAGAGACCCAGTACTTC	CASSRAGLAGQETQYF
.	TRBV29-1	TRBJ2-3	TRBD2	TGCAGCGTTGGACTAGCGGGAGGGGCTGGTACGCAGTATTTT	CSVGLAGGAGTQYF
.	TRBV27	TRBJ1-5	TRBD1	TGTGCCAGCAGTCTACAGGGGGCGAATCAGCCCCAGCATTTT	CASSLQGANQPQHF
.	TRBV4-1	TRBJ1-3	.	TGCGCCAGCAGCCGAAAAGGGGCAGAAGGAAACACCATATATTTT	CASSRKGAEGNTIYF